This TCR beta chain emerged from a study of vaccination and CD4 T cells after COVID-19. Researchers used the Oncomine TCR Beta short-read assay to sequence DNA from cultured CD4+ T cells. Genomic DNA was isolated from CD4+ T cells that had been cultured. Via MiXCR, TCRdb re-called the PCR reads, giving one row per CDR3 protein. The repertoire holds 20,000 to 30,000 distinct CDR3 sequences, with about 64% as singletons. CDR1 is MNHEY and CDR2 is SMNVEV in the germline V gene (reference sequence). The CDR3 totals 15 residues. As concerns this clonotype: Its antigen is as yet unknown.

Whole-study findings and limits: Counts of SARS-CoV-2-reactive clonotypes had a median that went from roughly 21 to 40, a nonsignificant change.

Treatment specified: approximately nine-day PBMC culture with coronavirus spike peptide pools or control peptides (ViraFEST assay). Via ViraFEST, peptide pools expanded antigen-specific T cells before TCR sequencing. Positive PCR tests came between March and December 2020, ahead of the US Alpha, Beta and Delta variants. This chain links TRBV27 with TRBJ2-7, with D perhaps TRBD1 (6 bases). Near its end, the DNA agrees better with TRBJ2-5, so the J call may be wrong. Sequencing input: CD4+ T cells from blood, cultured in vitro. The origin of this receptor is a human donor who had recovered from COVID-19. The CDR3 protein is CASKRGTTKRGTQYF. The CDR3 bases are TGTGCCAGCAAAAGGGGGACCACAAAGCGTGGGACCCAGTACTTC.